These T cell receptor beta chains were read from a single sample in a study of T cell repertoires in cytomegalovirus infection. TCRdb itself ran the reads through MiXCR, one entry per CDR3 protein. The repertoire holds approximately 250,000 distinct CDR3 sequences, with approximately 13% as singletons. Source material: PBMCs. The receptors here all came from a human donor in good health (CMV status not recorded). Some clones in this sample may be carry-over from other donors' samples. CDR3s include the opening cysteine and the closing phenylalanine or tryptophan. A D gene is named only where the DNA matches it firmly. Where a row states a size, it is once, few, many or the class of an expanded clone; other rows omit it.

clone_size	v_call	d_call	j_call	cdr3_nt	cdr3_aa
many	TRBV7-2	-	TRBJ1-6	TGTGCCAGCAGTCGATACCGGGGGGCGGGTTCACCCCTCCACTTT	CASSRYRGAGSPLHF
few	TRBV19	TRBD2	TRBJ2-1	TGTGCCAGTAGTCCGGAACTAGCGGACGGCGATGAGCAGTTCTTC	CASSPELADGDEQFF
-	TRBV7-2	-	TRBJ2-5	TGTGCCAGCAGACCGACCCCCGGGGAGACCCAGTACTTC	CASRPTPGETQYF
-	TRBV4-1	TRBD2	TRBJ2-2	TGCGCCAGCAGCCAAGCCAGCGGGGGAAGGCGCACCGGGGAGCTGTTTTTT	CASSQASGGRRTGELFF
few	TRBV2	TRBD1	TRBJ2-5	TGTGCCAGCAGCTTCACGGTAGGGGGCGAGACCCAGTACTTC	CASSFTVGGETQYF
many	TRBV6-1	-	TRBJ2-6	TGTGCCAGCCAAGAGGGGATCTCCGGGGCCAACGTCCTGACTTTC	CASQEGISGANVLTF
many	TRBV11-2	-	TRBJ1-5	TGTGCCAGCAGCTTATCCTCGGGCCAGCCCCAGCATTTT	CASSLSSGQPQHF
many	TRBV7-9	TRBD1	TRBJ1-5	TGTGCCAGCAGCTCATCTGGGACAGGGGGCCACAGCAATCAGCCCCAGCATTTT	CASSSSGTGGHSNQPQHF
many	TRBV12-3/TRBV12-4	-	TRBJ1-5	TGTGCCAGCAGTTTACAGGTTAGCAATCAGCCCCAGCATTTT	CASSLQVSNQPQHF
-	TRBV29-1	-	TRBJ1-1	TGCAGCGTTCATCAGGGAACGGGGAACACTGAAGCTTTCTTT	CSVHQGTGNTEAFF
-	TRBV3-1	-	TRBJ1-5	TGTGCCAGCAGCCTTGGCGGCCTTATACCAGGTTTCAATCAGCCCCAGCATTTT	CASSLGGLIPGFNQPQHF
-	TRBV7-3	TRBD2	TRBJ2-1	TGTGCCAGCAGCCCAGCGGGGACCTACAATGAGCAGTTCTTC	CASSPAGTYNEQFF
many	TRBV7-9	-	TRBJ1-5	TGTGCCAGCAGCTTAGACCCGGCGGGCCAGCCCCAGCATTTT	CASSLDPAGQPQHF
many	TRBV2	TRBD2	TRBJ2-5	TGTGCCAGCAGTGATGGACTAGCGGGGGAAGAGACCCAGTACTTC	CASSDGLAGEETQYF
few	TRBV3-1	-	TRBJ2-1	TGTGCCAGCAGCCAAGATACGGGACTGCACAATGAGCAGTTCTTC	CASSQDTGLHNEQFF
many	TRBV7-2	TRBD1	TRBJ2-7	TGTGCCAGCAGCTTGTGGGACAGGGGCGAGTACGAGCAGTACTTC	CASSLWDRGEYEQYF
many	TRBV7-3	TRBD2	TRBJ2-7	TGTGCCAGCAGCAGGGGACTAGCGCTCTCCTACGAGCAGTACTTC	CASSRGLALSYEQYF
many	TRBV6-2/TRBV6-3	-	TRBJ1-5	TGTGCCAGCAGTTTGGACCGGGCCCTTATCAATCAGCCCCAGCATTTT	CASSLDRALINQPQHF
-	TRBV11-2	-	TRBJ1-2	TGTGCCAGCAGCCTACAGGGTCTGGAGGGCTACACCTTC	CASSLQGLEGYTF
-	TRBV5-5	-	TRBJ2-3	TGTGCCAGCAGCTTGGAGTGGCAATACACAGATACGCAGTATTTT	CASSLEWQYTDTQYF
many	TRBV2	-	TRBJ1-1	TGTGCCAGCAGTCCAGGGGAGGGTTATTTACCTGAAGCTTTCTTT	CASSPGEGYLPEAFF
-	TRBV18	-	TRBJ2-1	TGTGCCAGCTCACCGCAACAGTACGGGTCCAATGAGCAGTTCTTC	CASSPQQYGSNEQFF
many	TRBV6-2/TRBV6-3	-	TRBJ1-3	TGTGCCAGCACCAGAGACGGAGGAGGTATAATCTCTGGAAACACCATATATTTT	CASTRDGGGIISGNTIYF
-	TRBV5-1	TRBD1	TRBJ2-5	TGCGCCAGCAGCTACCGACAGGGGAACCAAGAGACCCAGTACTTC	CASSYRQGNQETQYF
many	TRBV6-1	TRBD1	TRBJ2-5	TGTGCCAGCAGATGGGACAGGGGAGGCGGGACCCAGTACTTC	CASRWDRGGGTQYF
many	TRBV19	TRBD1	TRBJ2-5	TGTGCCAGTAGTCCAGGACAGGGCGAGGAGACCCAGTACTTC	CASSPGQGEETQYF
many	TRBV7-2	TRBD2	TRBJ2-1	TGTGCCAGCAGCTTCCCGACTAGCGGGTACAATGAGCAGTTCTTC	CASSFPTSGYNEQFF
-	TRBV28	TRBD1	TRBJ1-1	TGTGCCAGCAGTAACAGGGGGCGGGGAGCTTTCTTT	CASSNRGRGAFF
few	TRBV2	TRBD1	TRBJ1-2	TGTGCCAGCATGCGACAGGGGGCAGGCGGCTACACCTTC	CASMRQGAGGYTF
many	TRBV7-2	-	TRBJ1-2	TGTGCCAGCAGCTTACCCGGAGGCTATGGCTACACCTTC	CASSLPGGYGYTF
once	TRBV29-1	-	TRBJ1-1	TGCAGCATCCGCATTTCAGCGGACACTGAAGCTTTCTTT	CSIRISADTEAFF
many	TRBV7-2	TRBD1	TRBJ2-7	TGTGCCAGCAGCTTACGGGCCCTACAGGGGGCGCGAGAGCAGTACTTC	CASSLRALQGAREQYF
-	TRBV3-1	TRBD1	TRBJ1-1	TGTGCCAGCGGGGACAGGGTGGCCACTGAAGCTTTCTTT	CASGDRVATEAFF
many	TRBV7-2	-	TRBJ1-3	TGTGCCAGCAGCCATGACAGGAACACCATATATTTT	CASSHDRNTIYF
-	TRBV12-3/TRBV12-4	-	TRBJ1-1	TGTGCCAGCAGCCCTAGGGAGCCCCACAACAGGTCTTTCTTT	CASSPREPHNRSFF
many	TRBV7-2	-	TRBJ2-2	TGTGCCAGCAGCTTATCGTCGGCCGGGGAGCTGTTTTTT	CASSLSSAGELFF
many	TRBV7-2	-	TRBJ2-5	TGTGCCAGCAGCCTCCGGGCGGAAACCGGGACCCAGTACTTC	CASSLRAETGTQYF
-	TRBV20-1	-	TRBJ2-1	TGCAGTGCTAGAGATCGACTGTCGTCCTACAATGAGCAGTTCTTC	CSARDRLSSYNEQFF
-	TRBV12-3/TRBV12-4	TRBD2	TRBJ2-1	TGTGCCAGCAGCTACGGGTCTAGCGGGGGGTCCCCCAATGAGCAGTTCTTC	CASSYGSSGGSPNEQFF
-	TRBV14	-	TRBJ1-6	TGTGCCAGCAGCCAAGATGTTTCCAGGGGCCCCGATTCACCCCTCCACTTT	CASSQDVSRGPDSPLHF
many	TRBV19	TRBD1	TRBJ1-1	TGTGCCAGTACCCCCTACAGGGGGAACACTGAAGCTTTCTTT	CASTPYRGNTEAFF
few	TRBV24-1	-	TRBJ2-5	TGTGCCACCAGTGATCCTATCGTGGCAGGGGCACCCCAAGAGACCCAGTACTTC	CATSDPIVAGAPQETQYF
few	TRBV19	-	TRBJ1-5	TGTGCCAGTAAAGGTCCCGCTGCTCAGCATTTT	CASKGPAAQHF
many	TRBV4-3	-	TRBJ2-2	TGCGCCAGCAGCCAGGTGATGGGGACGTCCGGGGAGCTGTTTTTT	CASSQVMGTSGELFF
-	TRBV19	-	TRBJ2-6	TGTGCCAGTAATATCCGCTCTGGGGCCAACGTCCTGACTTTC	CASNIRSGANVLTF
many	TRBV28	TRBD1	TRBJ1-5	TGTGCCAGCAGCCGGGACAGGGTACTCCAGCATTTT	CASSRDRVLQHF
many	TRBV19	-	TRBJ1-3	TGTGCCAGTAGTACCACCGACGGTACGAAGGCTGGAAACACCATATATTTT	CASSTTDGTKAGNTIYF
-	TRBV19	-	TRBJ1-1	TGTGCCAGTAGTCCCTTCAGGGGCATGAACACTGAAGCTTTCTTT	CASSPFRGMNTEAFF
few	TRBV19	-	TRBJ1-4	TGTGCCAGTACGGGGCGGCGTAATGAAAAACTGTTTTTT	CASTGRRNEKLFF
few	TRBV12-5	-	TRBJ1-5	TGTGCTAGTGGTTTGGAGGTTAGCAATCAGCCCCAGCATTTT	CASGLEVSNQPQHF
-	TRBV9	-	TRBJ2-1	TGTGCCAGCAGCGATTTAGCGGTTACCTACAATGAGCAGTTCTTC	CASSDLAVTYNEQFF
few	TRBV6-2/TRBV6-3	-	TRBJ2-7	TGTGCCAGCAGCTCCGGACGTCCAAGCTCCTACGAGCAGTACTTC	CASSSGRPSSYEQYF
-	TRBV10-3	-	TRBJ2-6	TGTGCCATACCTAGCGCCTCATTCTCTGGGGCCAACGTCCTGACTTTC	CAIPSASFSGANVLTF